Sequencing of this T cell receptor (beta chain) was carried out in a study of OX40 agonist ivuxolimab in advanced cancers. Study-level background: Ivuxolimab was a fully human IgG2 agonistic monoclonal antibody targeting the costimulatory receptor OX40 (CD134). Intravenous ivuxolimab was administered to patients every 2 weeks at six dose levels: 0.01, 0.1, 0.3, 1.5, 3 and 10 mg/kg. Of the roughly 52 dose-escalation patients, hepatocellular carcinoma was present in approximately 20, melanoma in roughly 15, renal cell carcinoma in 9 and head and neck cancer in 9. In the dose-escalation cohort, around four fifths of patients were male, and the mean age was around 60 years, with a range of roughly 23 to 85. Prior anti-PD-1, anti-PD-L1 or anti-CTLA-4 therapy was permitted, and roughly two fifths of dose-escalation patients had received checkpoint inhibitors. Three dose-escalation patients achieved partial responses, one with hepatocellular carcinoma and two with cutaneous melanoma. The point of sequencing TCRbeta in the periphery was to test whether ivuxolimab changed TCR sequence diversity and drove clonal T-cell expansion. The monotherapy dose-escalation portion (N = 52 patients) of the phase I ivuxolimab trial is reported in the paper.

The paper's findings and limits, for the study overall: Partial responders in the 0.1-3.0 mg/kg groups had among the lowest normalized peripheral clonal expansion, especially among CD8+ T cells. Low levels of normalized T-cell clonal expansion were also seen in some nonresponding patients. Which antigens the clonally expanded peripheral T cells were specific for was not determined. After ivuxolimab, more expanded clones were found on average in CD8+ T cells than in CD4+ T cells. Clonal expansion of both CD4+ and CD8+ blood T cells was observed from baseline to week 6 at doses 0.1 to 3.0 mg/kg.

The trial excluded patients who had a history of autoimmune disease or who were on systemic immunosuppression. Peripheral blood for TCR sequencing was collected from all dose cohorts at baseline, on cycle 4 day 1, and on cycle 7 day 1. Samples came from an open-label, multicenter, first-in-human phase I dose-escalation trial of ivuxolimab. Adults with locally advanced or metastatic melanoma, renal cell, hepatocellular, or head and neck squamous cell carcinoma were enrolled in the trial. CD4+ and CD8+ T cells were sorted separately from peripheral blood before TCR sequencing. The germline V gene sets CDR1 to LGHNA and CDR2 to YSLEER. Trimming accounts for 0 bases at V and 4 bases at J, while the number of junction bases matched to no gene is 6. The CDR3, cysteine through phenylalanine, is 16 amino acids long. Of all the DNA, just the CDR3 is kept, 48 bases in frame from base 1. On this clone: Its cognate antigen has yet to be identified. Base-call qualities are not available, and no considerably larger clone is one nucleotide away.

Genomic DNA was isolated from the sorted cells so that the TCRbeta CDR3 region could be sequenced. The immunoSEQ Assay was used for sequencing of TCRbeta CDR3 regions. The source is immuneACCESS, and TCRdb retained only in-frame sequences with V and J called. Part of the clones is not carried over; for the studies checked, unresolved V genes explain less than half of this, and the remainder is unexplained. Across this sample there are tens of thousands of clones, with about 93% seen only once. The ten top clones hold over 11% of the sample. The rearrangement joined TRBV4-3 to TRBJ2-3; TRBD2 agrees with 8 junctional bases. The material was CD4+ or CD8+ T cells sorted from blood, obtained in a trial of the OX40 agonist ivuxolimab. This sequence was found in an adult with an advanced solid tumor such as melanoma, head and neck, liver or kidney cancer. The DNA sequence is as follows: TGCGCCAGCAGCCAAGATTCGAGCGGGAGAGCAGATACGCAGTATTTT. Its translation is CASSQDSSGRADTQYF.